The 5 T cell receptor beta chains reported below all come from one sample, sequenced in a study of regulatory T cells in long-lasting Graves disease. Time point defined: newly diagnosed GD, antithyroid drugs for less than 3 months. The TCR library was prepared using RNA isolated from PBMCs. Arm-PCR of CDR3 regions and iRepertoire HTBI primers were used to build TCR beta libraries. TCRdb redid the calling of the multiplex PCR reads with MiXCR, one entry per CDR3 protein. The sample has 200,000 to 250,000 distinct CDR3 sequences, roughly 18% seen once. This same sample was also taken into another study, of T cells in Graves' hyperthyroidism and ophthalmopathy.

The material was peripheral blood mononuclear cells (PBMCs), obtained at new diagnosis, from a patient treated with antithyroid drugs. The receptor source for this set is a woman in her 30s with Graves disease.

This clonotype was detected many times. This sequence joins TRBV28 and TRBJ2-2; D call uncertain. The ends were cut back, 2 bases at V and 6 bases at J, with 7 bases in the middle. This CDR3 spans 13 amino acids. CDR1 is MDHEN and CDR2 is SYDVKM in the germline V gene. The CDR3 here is CASSLLPPGELFF. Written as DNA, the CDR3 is TGTGCCAGCAGTTTACTCCCCCCCGGGGAGCTGTTTTTT.

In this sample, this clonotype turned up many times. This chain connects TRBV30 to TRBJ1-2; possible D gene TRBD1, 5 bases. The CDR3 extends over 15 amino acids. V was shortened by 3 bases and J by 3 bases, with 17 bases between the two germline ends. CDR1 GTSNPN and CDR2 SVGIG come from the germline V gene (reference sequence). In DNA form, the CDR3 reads TGTGCCTGGAGACTGGGGCAGTACCGGGACTATGGCTACACCTTC. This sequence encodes CAWRLGQYRDYGYTF.

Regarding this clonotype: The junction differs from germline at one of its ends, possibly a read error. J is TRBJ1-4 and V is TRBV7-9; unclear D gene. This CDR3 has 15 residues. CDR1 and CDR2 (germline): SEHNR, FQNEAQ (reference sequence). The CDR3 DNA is TGTGCCAGCAGCTTTTTACTTCCAGGACGTGAAAATCTGTGTTTT. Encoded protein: CASSFLLPGRENLCF.

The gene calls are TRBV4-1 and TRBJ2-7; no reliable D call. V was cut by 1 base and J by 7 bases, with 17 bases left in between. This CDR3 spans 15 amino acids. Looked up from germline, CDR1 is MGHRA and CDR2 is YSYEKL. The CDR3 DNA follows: TGCGCCAGCAGCCAAGCTTTAGTTAGTCTTGGGGAGCAGTACTTC. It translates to CASSQALVSLGEQYF.

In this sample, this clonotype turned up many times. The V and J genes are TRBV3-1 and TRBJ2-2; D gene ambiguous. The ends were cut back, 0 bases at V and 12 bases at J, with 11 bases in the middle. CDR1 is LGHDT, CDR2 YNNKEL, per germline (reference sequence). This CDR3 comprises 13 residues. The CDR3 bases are TGTGCCAGCAGCCAAGATTTCCCGGCGCAGCTGTTTTTT. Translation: CASSQDFPAQLFF.